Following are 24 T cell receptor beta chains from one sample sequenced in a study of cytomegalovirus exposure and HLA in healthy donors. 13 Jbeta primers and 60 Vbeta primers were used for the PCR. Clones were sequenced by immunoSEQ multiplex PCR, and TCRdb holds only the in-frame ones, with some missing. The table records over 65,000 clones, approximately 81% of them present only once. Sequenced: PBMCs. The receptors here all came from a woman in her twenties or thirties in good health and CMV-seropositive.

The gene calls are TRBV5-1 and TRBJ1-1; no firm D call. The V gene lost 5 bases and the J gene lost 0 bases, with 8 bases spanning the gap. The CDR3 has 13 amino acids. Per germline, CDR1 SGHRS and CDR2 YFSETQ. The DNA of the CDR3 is TGCGCCAGCAGTCCCACTATGAACACTGAAGCTTTCTTT. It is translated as CASSPTMNTEAFF.

CDR3: CASSRRTSGKGYEQYF. The DNA of the CDR3 is TGTGCCAGCAGCCGCCGGACTAGCGGGAAGGGTTACGAGCAGTACTTC. The chain has TRBV13 and TRBJ2-7; 12 bases agree with TRBD2. CDR3 length: 16 amino acids. Unmatched junction bases numbered 9, after V lost 5 bases and J lost 4 bases. Germline CDR1 PRHDT, CDR2 FYEKMQ (reference sequence).

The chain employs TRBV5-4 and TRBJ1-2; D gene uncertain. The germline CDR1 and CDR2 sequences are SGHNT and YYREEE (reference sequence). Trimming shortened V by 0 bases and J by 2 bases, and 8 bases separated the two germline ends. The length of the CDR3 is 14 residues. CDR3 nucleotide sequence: TGTGCCAGCAGCTTGGGGCGGCCGAACTATGGCTACACCTTC. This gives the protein CASSLGRPNYGYTF. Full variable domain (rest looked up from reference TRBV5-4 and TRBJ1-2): ETGVTQSPTHLIKTRGQQVTLRCSSQSGHNTVSWYQQALGQGPQFIFQYYREEENGRGNFPPRFSGLQFPNYSSELNVNALELDDSALYLCASSLGRPNYGYTFGSGTRLTVV.

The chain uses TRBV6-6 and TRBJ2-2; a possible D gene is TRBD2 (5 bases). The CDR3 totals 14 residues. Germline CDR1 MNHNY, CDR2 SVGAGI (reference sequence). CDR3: CVSEGSANTGELFF. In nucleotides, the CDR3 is TGTGTTTCCGAGGGCTCCGCGAACACCGGGGAGCTGTTTTTT.

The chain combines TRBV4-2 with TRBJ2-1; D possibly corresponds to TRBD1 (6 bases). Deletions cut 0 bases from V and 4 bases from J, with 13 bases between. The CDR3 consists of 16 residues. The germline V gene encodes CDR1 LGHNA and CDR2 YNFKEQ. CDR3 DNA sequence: TGTGCCAGCAGCCAAGATACCGTGGGGGCTTACAATGAGCAGTTCTTC. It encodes CASSQDTVGAYNEQFF.

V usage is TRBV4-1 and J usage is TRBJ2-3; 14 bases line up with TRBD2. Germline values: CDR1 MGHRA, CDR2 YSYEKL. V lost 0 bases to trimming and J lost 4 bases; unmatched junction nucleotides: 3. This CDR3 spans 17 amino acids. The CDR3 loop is CASSQDRLAGGPDTQYF. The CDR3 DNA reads TGCGCCAGCAGCCAAGATCGACTAGCGGGAGGGCCAGATACGCAGTATTTT.

CDR3 nucleotide sequence: TGTGCCAGCAGCTTCCGTCGACTAGCCCCCACAGATACGCAGTATTTT. This sequence encodes CASSFRRLAPTDTQYF. V usage is TRBV11-2 and J usage is TRBJ2-3; TRBD2 aligns across 7 bases. CDR1 and CDR2 from the germline V gene are SGHAT and FQNNGV. J was trimmed by 2 bases and V by 3 bases; bases with no gene match: 8. This CDR3 is 16 amino acids long.

In nucleotides, the CDR3 is TGCAGCGTTCAGCGGGACTACCCAGAGACCCAGTACTTC. Amino acids: CSVQRDYPETQYF. The chain employs TRBV29-1 and TRBJ2-5, with 7 positions matching TRBD2. Germline trimming cut 5 bases from V and 4 bases from J; bases unmatched to any gene: 7. This CDR3 spans 13 amino acids. In germline, CDR1 is SQVTM, CDR2 ANQGSEA.

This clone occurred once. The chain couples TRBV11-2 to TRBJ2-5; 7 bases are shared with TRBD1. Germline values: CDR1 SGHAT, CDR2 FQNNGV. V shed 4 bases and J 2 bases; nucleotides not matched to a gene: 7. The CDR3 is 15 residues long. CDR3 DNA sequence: TGTGCCAGCAGCTCCCTTCGACAGGGTCAAGAGACCCAGTACTTC. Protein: CASSSLRQGQETQYF.

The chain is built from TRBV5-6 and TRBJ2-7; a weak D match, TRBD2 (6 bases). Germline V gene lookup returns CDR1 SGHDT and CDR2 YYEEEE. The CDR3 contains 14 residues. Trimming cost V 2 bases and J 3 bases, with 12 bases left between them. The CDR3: CASSFEGRFYEQYF. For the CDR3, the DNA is TGTGCCAGCAGCTTCGAGGGGAGGTTCTACGAGCAGTACTTC.

The CDR3 nucleotides read TGTGCCAGCAGTGACTCGAGATCCTTCCTAGTAACCCCCTACGAGCAGTACTTC. It specifies CASSDSRSFLVTPYEQYF. This sequence joins TRBV6-4 and TRBJ2-7; D uncertain. Trimming took off 0 bases at V and 2 bases at J, with 20 bases between the two ends. This CDR3 has 18 amino acids. Germline CDR1 and CDR2: MRHNA and SNTAGT.

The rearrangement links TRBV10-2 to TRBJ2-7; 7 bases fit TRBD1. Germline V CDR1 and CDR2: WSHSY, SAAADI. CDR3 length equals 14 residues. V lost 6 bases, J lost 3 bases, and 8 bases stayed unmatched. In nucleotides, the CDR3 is TGCGCCAGCAGAGGGCCCCGACAGGGCTACGAGCAGTACTTC. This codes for CASRGPRQGYEQYF.

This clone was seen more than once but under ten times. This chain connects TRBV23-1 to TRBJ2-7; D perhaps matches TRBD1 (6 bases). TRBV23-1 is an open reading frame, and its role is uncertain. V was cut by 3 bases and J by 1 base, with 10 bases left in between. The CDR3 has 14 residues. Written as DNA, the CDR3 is TGCGCCAGCAGTCAGGAGGACAGATCCTACGAGCAGTACTTC. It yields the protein CASSQEDRSYEQYF.

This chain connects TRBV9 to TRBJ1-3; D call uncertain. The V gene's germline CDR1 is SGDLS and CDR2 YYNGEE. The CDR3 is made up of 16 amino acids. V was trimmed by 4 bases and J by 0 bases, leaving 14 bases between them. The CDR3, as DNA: TGTGCCAGCAGCTACCTAAGAGAGAGCTCTGGAAACACCATATATTTT. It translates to CASSYLRESSGNTIYF.

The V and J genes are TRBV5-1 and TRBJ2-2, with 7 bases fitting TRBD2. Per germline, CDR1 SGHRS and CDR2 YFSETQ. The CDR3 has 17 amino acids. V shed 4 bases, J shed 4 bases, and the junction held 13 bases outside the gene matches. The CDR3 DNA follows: TGCGCCAGCAGCCCGGGACTATCCCCGGTGGGCACCGGGGAGCTGTTTTTT. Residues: CASSPGLSPVGTGELFF.

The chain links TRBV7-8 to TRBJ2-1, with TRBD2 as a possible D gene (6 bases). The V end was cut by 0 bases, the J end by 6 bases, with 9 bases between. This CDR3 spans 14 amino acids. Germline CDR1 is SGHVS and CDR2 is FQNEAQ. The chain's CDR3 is CASSLARGGNEQFF. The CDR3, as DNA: TGTGCCAGCAGCTTAGCTCGGGGAGGCAATGAGCAGTTCTTC.

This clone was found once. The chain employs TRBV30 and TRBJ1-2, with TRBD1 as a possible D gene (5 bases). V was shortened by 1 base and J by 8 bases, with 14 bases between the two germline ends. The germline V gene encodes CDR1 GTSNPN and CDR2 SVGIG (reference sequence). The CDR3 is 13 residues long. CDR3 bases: TGTGCCTGGAGTGAGGGGCCGCGGGGAGGCTACACCTTC. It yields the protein CAWSEGPRGGYTF.

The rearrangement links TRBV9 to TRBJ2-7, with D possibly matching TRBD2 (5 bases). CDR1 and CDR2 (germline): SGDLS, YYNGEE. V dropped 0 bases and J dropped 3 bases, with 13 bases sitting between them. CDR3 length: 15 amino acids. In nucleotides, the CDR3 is TGTGCCAGCAGCGTAGTTGTGGGAGAAGGCTACGAGCAGTACTTC. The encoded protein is CASSVVVGEGYEQYF.

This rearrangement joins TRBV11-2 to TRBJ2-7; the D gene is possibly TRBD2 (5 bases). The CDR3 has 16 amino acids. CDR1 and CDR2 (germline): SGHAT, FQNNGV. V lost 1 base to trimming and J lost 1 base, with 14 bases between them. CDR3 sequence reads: CASSLGPRASSYEQYF. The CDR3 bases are TGTGCCAGCAGCTTAGGGCCGAGGGCCTCATCCTACGAGCAGTACTTC. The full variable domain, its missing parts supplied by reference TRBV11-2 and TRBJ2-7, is EAGVAQSPRYKIIEKRQSVAFWCNPISGHATLYWYQQILGQGPKLLIQFQNNGVVDDSQLPKDRFSAERLKGVDSTLKIQPAKLEDSAVYLCASSLGPRASSYEQYFGPGTRLTVT.

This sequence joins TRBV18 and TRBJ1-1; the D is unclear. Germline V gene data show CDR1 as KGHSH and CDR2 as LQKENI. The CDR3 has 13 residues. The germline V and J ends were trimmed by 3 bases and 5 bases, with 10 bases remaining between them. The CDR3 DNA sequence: TGTGCCAGCTCACCTGCAAAACTGACTGAAGCTTTCTTT. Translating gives CASSPAKLTEAFF.

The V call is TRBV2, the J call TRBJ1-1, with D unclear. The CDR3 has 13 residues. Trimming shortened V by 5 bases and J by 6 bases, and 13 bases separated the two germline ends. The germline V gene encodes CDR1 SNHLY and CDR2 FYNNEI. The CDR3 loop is CASSPLQQSEAFF. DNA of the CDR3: TGTGCCAGCAGTCCCTTACAGCAGTCTGAAGCTTTCTTT.

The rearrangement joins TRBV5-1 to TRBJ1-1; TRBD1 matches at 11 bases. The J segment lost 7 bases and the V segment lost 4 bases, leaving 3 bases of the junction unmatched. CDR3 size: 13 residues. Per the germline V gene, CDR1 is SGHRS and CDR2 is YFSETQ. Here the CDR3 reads CASSGQGAREAFF. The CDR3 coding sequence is TGCGCCAGCAGCGGACAGGGGGCGCGTGAAGCTTTCTTT.

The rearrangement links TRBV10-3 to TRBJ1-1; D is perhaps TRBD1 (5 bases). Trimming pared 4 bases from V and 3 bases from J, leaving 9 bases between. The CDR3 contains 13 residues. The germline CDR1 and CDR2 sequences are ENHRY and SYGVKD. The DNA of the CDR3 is TGTGCCATCAGTGTTCAACAGGACACTGAAGCTTTCTTT. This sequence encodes CAISVQQDTEAFF.

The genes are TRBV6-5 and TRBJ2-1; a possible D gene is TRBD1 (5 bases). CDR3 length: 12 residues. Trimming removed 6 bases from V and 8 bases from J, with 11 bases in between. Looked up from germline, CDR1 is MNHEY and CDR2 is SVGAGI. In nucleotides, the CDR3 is TGTGCCAGCAGCCGCCAGGGTTATGAGCAGTTCTTC. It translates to CASSRQGYEQFF.